These T cell receptor beta chains were read from a single sample in a study of blood T cell repertoires in COVID-19. Profiled with immunoSEQ multiplex PCR; TCRdb holds only in-frame clones, not every one. This table holds 120,000 to 150,000 clones, roughly 84% found once. Sequenced: PBMCs or T cells enriched from blood (not recorded which). Receptors originate from a woman between 50 and 59 years old who had been exposed to COVID-19. The conserved cysteine and the conserved F or W are not part of the CDR3 here.

v_gene	CDR3aa
TRBV5-1	ASSLGTGNSGAF
TRBV7-2	ASSSKGGTSGLNTYEQY
TRBV19	ASRKESLGGTDTQY
TRBV9	ASSPRQASSGNTIY
TRBV11-2	ASSLGASGYNEQF
TRBV4-3	ASRGTSVNTGELF
TRBV6-2/TRBV6-3	ASSYPLLMTSGGQETQY
TRBV6-5	ASSYPGQGYTEAF
TRBV19	ASRPRDINIQY
TRBV12-3/TRBV12-4	ASSSDFTDTQY
TRBV25-1	ASSGAGGVQPQH
TRBV29-1	SVGRGATQY
TRBV6-6	ASSLNRDRGLSGNQPQH
TRBV6-5	ASSYRRDTGELF
TRBV28	ASSPSGRENNEQF
TRBV13	ASSLRRGGGETQY
TRBV27	ASSLSAYTEAF
TRBV7-9	ASSIAGTGVSNQPQH
TRBV19	ASSIGTSGQETQY
TRBV25-1	ASSEYRGKGEKLF
TRBV6-5	ASRGQTNQPQH
TRBV9	ASSLGTVNQPQH
TRBV7-6	ASSLGGRGDNEQF
TRBV5-8	ASKGGAGTGELF
TRBV27	ASRLGQGYGYT
TRBV19	ASTDRATTYEQY
TRBV7-2	ASPRGGTGASNTGELF
TRBV4-1	ASSQAQKNNEQF
TRBV5-4	ASSSGQGTFQETQY
TRBV18	ASQGIHGYT
TRBV15	ATSRAGGHSPLH
TRBV11-2	ASSLGVEQY
TRBV15	ATSRVVAGGGHTQY
TRBV19	ASSIGRELNTQY
TRBV6-2/TRBV6-3	ASSYSRLAASYEQY
TRBV15	ATSRGQTYEQY
TRBV3-1/TRBV3-2	ASSRESGSSYNEQF
TRBV7-9	ASSTGTVSGNTIY
TRBV7-2	ASRARTGPSYEQY
TRBV6-5	ASSYSTVYGYT
TRBV3-1/TRBV3-2	ASSQRSGAQY
TRBV7-2	ASSADRGLTEAF
TRBV7-2	ASSLGPRIPQETQY
TRBV27	ASSLRPTDWNTEAF
TRBV5-4	ASSLPWGGDTQY
TRBV29-1	SALNPTGGMNTEAF
TRBV4-3	ASSQDPPGTRNNEQF
TRBV29-1	SAAGGGGSLDTQY
TRBV3-1/TRBV3-2	ASSRGQANYGYT
TRBV5-6	ASSLDGRTYGYT
TRBV19	ASSILGSTDTQY
TRBV7-2	ASSLVGQGGTEAF
TRBV27	ASSLWGGALFAEAF
TRBV12-3/TRBV12-4	ASSPLPTQY
TRBV5-1	ASSVLARNTEAF
TRBV12-3/TRBV12-4	ATWTEGNYGYT
TRBV27	ASSLTPRGGATNEKLF
TRBV6-5	ASSLATTYNEQF
TRBV3-1/TRBV3-2	ASSQEGLAGGHAVEQF